Listed here are 11 T cell receptor beta chains from one sample, sequenced in a study of CD8+CD57+ T cells in acquired aplastic anemia. Genomic DNA, the template, was used for profiling of the TCR beta VDJ and CDR3. TCRdb reprocessed the reads via MiXCR and lists one record per CDR3 protein. The table records more than 150,000 distinct CDR3 sequences, 50% to 75% of them present only once. Sequencing was done on a sample of sorted CD4+, CD8+, or CD8+CD57+ T cells (not recorded which) from PBMCs. The source is a human donor with severe aplastic anemia or a healthy control (not recorded which).

In its sample, this clonotype was seen a few times. The gene calls are TRBV27 and TRBJ2-2; a weak D match, TRBD1 (6 bases). This CDR3 has 17 residues. Trimming removed 6 bases at V and 4 bases at J, with 21 bases between. Looked up from germline, CDR1 is MNHEY and CDR2 is SMNVEV (reference sequence). The CDR3 region has the DNA TGTGCCAGCAGAAGCCGAGGGACGGACAGAGGCACCGGGGAGCTGTTTTTT. Translating it yields CASRSRGTDRGTGELFF.

The chain couples TRBV7-6 to TRBJ1-2; D possibly corresponds to TRBD1 (5 bases). The CDR3 consists of 14 residues. The germline V gene has CDR1 SGHVS and CDR2 FNYEAQ. V shed 3 bases and J shed 8 bases, with 16 bases lying between them. This CDR3 is CASSLGSGTSGYTF. CDR3 in DNA: TGTGCCAGCAGCTTGGGGTCCGGGACGTCCGGCTACACCTTC.

The gene calls are TRBV19 and TRBJ2-7; TRBD1 agrees at 7 bases. The CDR3 has 15 residues. Looked up from germline, CDR1 is LNHDA and CDR2 is SQIVND (reference sequence). Trimming at V came to 3 bases and at J to 2 bases, leaving 7 bases not matched to a gene. CDR3 sequence (DNA): TGTGCCAGTAGTATCCGCCCGACAGGGCCCTACGAGCAGTACTTC. This translates into CASSIRPTGPYEQYF.

The V call is TRBV12-3 or TRBV12-4, the J call TRBJ2-7; D is ambiguous. With 2 bases removed from V and 5 bases from J, the gap between germline ends came to 4 bases. CDR3 size: 11 residues. CDR3 protein: CASSLRHEQYF. CDR3 DNA: TGTGCCAGCAGTTTACGGCACGAGCAGTACTTC.

The chain combines TRBV10-3 with TRBJ2-7, with TRBD1 matching over 8 bases. The germline V gene has CDR1 ENHRY and CDR2 SYGVKD. The CDR3 extends over 14 amino acids. The V and J ends lost 6 bases and 2 bases, in that order; junction bases with no gene match: 6. CDR3 sequence reads: CAISADRGAYEQYF. The CDR3 DNA reads TGTGCCATCAGCGCCGACAGGGGCGCCTACGAGCAGTACTTC.

The rearrangement links TRBV19 to TRBJ1-5; the D is unclear. Per germline, CDR1 LNHDA and CDR2 SQIVND (reference sequence). Trimming stripped 5 bases from V and 1 base from J, with 9 bases between. The CDR3 length is 14 residues. The CDR3 region is CASSPPQSNQPQHF. DNA for the CDR3: TGTGCCAGTAGTCCCCCTCAGAGCAATCAGCCCCAGCATTTT. Variable domain in full (rest from reference TRBV19 and TRBJ1-5): DGGITQSPKYLFRKEGQNVTLSCEQNLNHDAMYWYRQDPGQGLRLIYYSQIVNDFQKGDIAEGYSVSREKKESFPLTVTSAQKNPTAFYLCASSPPQSNQPQHFGDGTRLSIL.

The chain uses TRBV15 and TRBJ1-5; D remains unclear. In germline, CDR1 is LNHNV, CDR2 YYDKDF (reference sequence). There are 14 residues in the CDR3. Trimming left V 1 base short and J 1 base short, with 5 bases between. This chain's CDR3 is CATSRVGSNQPQHF. The CDR3 DNA follows: TGTGCCACCAGCAGAGTCGGCAGCAATCAGCCCCAGCATTTT. Full variable domain (outside the CDR3, taken from reference TRBV15 and TRBJ1-5): DAMVIQNPRYQVTQFGKPVTLSCSQTLNHNVMYWYQQKSSQAPKLLFHYYDKDFNNEADTPDNFQSRRPNTSFCFLDIRSPGLGDTAMYLCATSRVGSNQPQHFGDGTRLSIL.

V gene TRBV6-5 combines with J gene TRBJ1-1, with 7 bases that match TRBD1. This CDR3 has 14 amino acids. CDR1 is MNHEY and CDR2 is SVGAGI in the germline V gene. V was pared by 6 bases and J by 4 bases, with 8 bases of the junction left unmatched. The CDR3 sequence is CASRRLTGSTEAFF. CDR3 coding DNA: TGTGCCAGCAGACGACTGACAGGGAGCACTGAAGCTTTCTTT.

The chain uses TRBV2 and TRBJ2-5, with D possibly matching TRBD1 (6 bases). The V gene lost 4 bases and the J gene lost 2 bases, with 14 bases spanning the gap. Germline lookup yields CDR1 SNHLY and CDR2 FYNNEI. This CDR3 is 15 amino acids long. The CDR3 DNA is TGTGCCAGCAGTGGCACTTCGGGACAACAAGAGACCCAGTACTTC. Amino acid sequence: CASSGTSGQQETQYF.

V usage is TRBV19 and J usage is TRBJ1-5; D uncertain. CDR1 LNHDA and CDR2 SQIVND come from the germline V gene (reference sequence). Trimming removed 5 bases at V and 5 bases at J, with 13 bases between. This CDR3 is built from 14 residues. The CDR3: CASSREGSHQPQHF. CDR3 in DNA: TGTGCCAGTAGTCGGGAAGGGAGCCATCAGCCCCAGCATTTT.

The chain carries TRBV7-3 and TRBJ2-1; D is ambiguous. The CDR3 has 12 residues. Per germline, CDR1 SGHTA and CDR2 FQGTGA. V lost 4 bases to trimming and J lost 5 bases, with 6 bases between them. The CDR3 spells CASSSDHNEQFF. The CDR3 DNA is TGTGCCAGCAGCTCCGATCACAATGAGCAGTTCTTC.